The present T cell receptor beta chain was sequenced within a study of T cell responses to AZD1222 COVID-19 vaccine. Regarding the study as a whole: Targeting of unmutated variant regions was reportedly seen in nearly half of spike-specific TCRs. Spike-wide vaccine-associated CD4 TCRs dominated at 160-218 and 743-854. Without day 14 samples, only post-peak T cell repertoires were studied.

Comments on this clone: As yet, its antigen is unknown.

V was shortened by 4 bases and J by 2 bases, with 8 bases between the two germline ends. This CDR3 is 14 amino acids long. Germline values: CDR1 SNHLY, CDR2 FYNNEI. The repertoire was sequenced with immunoSEQ multiplex PCR; TCRdb's copy has only in-frame clones and lacks some. Among approximately 88,000 clones, roughly 91% were seen once, and the ten largest hold less than 5%. V and J are TRBV2 and TRBJ2-2, with D possibly TRBD2 on 5 matching bases. This TCR derives from an adult who received the AZD1222 COVID-19 vaccine. Sample: peripheral blood, taken 28 days after the second AZD1222 dose. CDR3 protein: CASSVGLNTGELFF. The CDR3 nucleotides are TGTGCCAGCAGTGTTGGACTTAACACCGGGGAGCTGTTTTTT.